The 8 T cell receptor beta chains reported below all come from one sample, sequenced in a study of OX40 agonist ivuxolimab in advanced cancers. The data were produced by immunoSEQ multiplex PCR, yet TCRdb's version contains in-frame clones alone and is incomplete. The sample records around 68,000 clones, approximately 87% being singletons. Here the sequenced sample was CD4+ or CD8+ T cells sorted from blood, taken in a trial of the OX40 agonist ivuxolimab. The source is an adult with an advanced solid tumor such as melanoma, head and neck, liver or kidney cancer.

The V call is TRBV7-8, the J call TRBJ1-6; TRBD1 matches 7 bases. Germline-derived CDR1 and CDR2 are SGHVS and FQNEAQ. Trimming cost V 4 bases and J 7 bases; bases outside gene matches: 7. This CDR3 spans 15 amino acids. The CDR3 DNA sequence: TGTGCCAGCAGCTATGCTCAGGGGGGGAATTCACCCCTCCACTTT. Its translation: CASSYAQGGNSPLHF.

This chain connects TRBV6-1 to TRBJ1-5; D uncertain. The CDR3 covers 12 residues. V dropped 5 bases and J dropped 6 bases, with 8 bases sitting between them. Germline CDR1 is MNHNS and CDR2 is SASEGT. The CDR3, as DNA: TGTGCCAGCAGTACATACGGTCAGCCCCAGCATTTT. Protein: CASSTYGQPQHF.

Note on this clone: The same CDR3 arises from other DNA sequences in this sample as well. V is TRBV18 and J is TRBJ2-1; D remains ambiguous. The CDR3 is 15 residues long. The V gene lost 2 bases and the J gene lost 0 bases, with 8 bases spanning the gap. Germline V gene data show CDR1 as KGHSH and CDR2 as LQKENI. The CDR3 is CASSPVGSSYNEQFF. The CDR3 bases are TGTGCCAGCTCACCAGTGGGTAGCTCCTACAATGAGCAGTTCTTC. Based on the CDR3 plus reference TRBV18 and TRBJ2-1, the full variable domain is NAGVMQNPRHLVRRRGQEARLRCSPMKGHSHVYWYRQLPEEGLKFMVYLQKENIIDESGMPKERFSAEFPKEGPSILRIQQVVRGDSAAYFCASSPVGSSYNEQFFGPGTRLTVL.

The rearrangement links TRBV6-5 to TRBJ1-2; D unclear. Trimming pared 0 bases from V and 2 bases from J, leaving 10 bases between. CDR3 size: 15 residues. Germline V gene lookup returns CDR1 MNHEY and CDR2 SVGAGI. CDR3 region: CASSYSIHENYGYTF. CDR3 DNA: TGTGCCAGCAGTTACTCGATCCACGAAAACTATGGCTACACCTTC.

The chain has TRBV5-1 and TRBJ2-7, with a tentative D call TRBD1 (5 bases). V was trimmed by 5 bases and J by 0 bases, leaving 12 bases between them. The CDR3 contains 14 residues. Germline V CDR1 and CDR2: SGHRS, YFSETQ. For the CDR3, the DNA is TGCGCCAGCAGGCCGACAGTGACCTCCTACGAGCAGTACTTC. It yields the protein CASRPTVTSYEQYF.

This clone has more than one count but fewer than ten. The V and J genes are TRBV7-2 and TRBJ1-4; possible D gene TRBD1, 6 bases. The germline gives CDR1 SGHTA, CDR2 FQGNSA. V was shortened by 3 bases and J by 11 bases, with 13 bases between the two germline ends. This CDR3 contains 13 residues. CDR3 residues: CASSLLTGGKLFF. The CDR3 coding sequence is TGTGCCAGCAGCTTGCTGACAGGCGGCAAACTGTTTTTT.

This clone was counted between two and nine times. The chain employs TRBV2 and TRBJ1-3; no clear D gene. Germline CDR1 reads SNHLY; CDR2 reads FYNNEI. Trimming removed 6 bases at V and 4 bases at J, with 7 bases between. CDR3 length: 12 amino acids. The CDR3 sequence: CASRAEGNTIYF. The CDR3 nucleotides are TGTGCCAGCAGGGCCGAGGGAAACACCATATATTTT. Supplemented by reference TRBV2 and TRBJ1-3, the full variable domain reads EPEVTQTPSHQVTQMGQEVILRCVPISNHLYFYWYRQILGQKVEFLVSFYNNEISEKSEIFDDQFSVERPDGSNFTLKIRSTKLEDSAMYFCASRAEGNTIYFGEGSWLTVV.

The chain's CDR3 is CASRRVSDTQYF. The CDR3 DNA sequence: TGTGCCAGCAGGAGGGTCTCAGATACGCAGTATTTT. The gene calls are TRBV2 and TRBJ2-3, with D tentatively TRBD2 (5 bases). Germline V gene lookup returns CDR1 SNHLY and CDR2 FYNNEI. The germline V and J ends were trimmed by 6 bases and 4 bases, with 8 bases remaining between them. This CDR3 region has 12 residues.